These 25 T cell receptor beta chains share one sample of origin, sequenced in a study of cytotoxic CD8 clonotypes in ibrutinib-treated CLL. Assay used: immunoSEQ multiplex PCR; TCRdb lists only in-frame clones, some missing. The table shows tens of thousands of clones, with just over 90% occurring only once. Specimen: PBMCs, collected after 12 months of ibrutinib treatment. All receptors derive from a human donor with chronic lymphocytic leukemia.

CDR3 residues: CASSVRQVATKGAFF. CDR3 sequence (DNA): TGTGCCAGCAGCGTCCGACAGGTCGCCACGAAAGGAGCTTTCTTT. The chain joins TRBV7-2 to TRBJ1-1; the D gene is possibly TRBD1 (6 bases). This CDR3 region has 15 residues. Germline-derived CDR1 and CDR2 are SGHTA and FQGNSA. V lost 5 bases and J lost 10, with 23 bases in between.

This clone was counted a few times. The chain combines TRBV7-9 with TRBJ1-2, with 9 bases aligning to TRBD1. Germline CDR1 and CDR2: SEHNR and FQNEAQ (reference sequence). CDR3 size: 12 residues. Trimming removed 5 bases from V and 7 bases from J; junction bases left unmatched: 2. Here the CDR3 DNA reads TGTGCCAGCAGCCCGGGACAGGGTGGCTACACCTTC. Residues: CASSPGQGGYTF.

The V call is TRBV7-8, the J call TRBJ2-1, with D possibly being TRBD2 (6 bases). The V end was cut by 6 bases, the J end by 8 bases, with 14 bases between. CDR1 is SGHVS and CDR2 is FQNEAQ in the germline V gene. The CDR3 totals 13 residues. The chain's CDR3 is CASSGTPRYEQFF. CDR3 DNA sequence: TGTGCCAGCAGTGGGACTCCCCGTTATGAGCAGTTCTTC.

CDR3 DNA: TGTGCCAGCAGCGACCCGGTAGGGGGGAGGGAGACCCAGTACTTC. Translation: CASSDPVGGRETQYF. This rearrangement joins TRBV7-2 to TRBJ2-5; D might be TRBD1 or TRBD2, each matching 6 bases. V lost 5 bases, J lost 5 bases, and 18 bases lay in between. The germline V gene has CDR1 SGHTA and CDR2 FQGNSA. The CDR3 runs 15 residues.

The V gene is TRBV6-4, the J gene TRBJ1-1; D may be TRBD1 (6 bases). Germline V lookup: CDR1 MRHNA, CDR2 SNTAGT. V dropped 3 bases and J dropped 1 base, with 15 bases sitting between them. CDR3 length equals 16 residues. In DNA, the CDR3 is TGTGCCAGCAGTGAGGGGGGGCTGGCAGCGAACACTGAAGCTTTCTTT. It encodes CASSEGGLAANTEAFF.

The CDR3 sequence is CASGGTGGGYGYTF. CDR3 in DNA: TGTGCCAGTGGGGGGACAGGGGGCGGCTATGGCTACACCTTC. V usage is TRBV19 and J usage is TRBJ1-2; 12 bases are shared with TRBD1. CDR1 is LNHDA and CDR2 is SQIVND in the germline V gene (reference sequence). The CDR3 loop spans 14 amino acids. J gave up 4 bases and V 8 bases, and 5 bases lay outside the gene matches.

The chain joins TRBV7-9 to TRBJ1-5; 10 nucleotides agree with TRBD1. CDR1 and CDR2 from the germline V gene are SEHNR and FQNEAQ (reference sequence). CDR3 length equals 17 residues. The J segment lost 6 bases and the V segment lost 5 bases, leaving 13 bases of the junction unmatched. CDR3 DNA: TGTGCCAGCAGCCCCCTGCCTGGGACAGGGGTGATTCAGCCCCAGCATTTT. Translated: CASSPLPGTGVIQPQHF.

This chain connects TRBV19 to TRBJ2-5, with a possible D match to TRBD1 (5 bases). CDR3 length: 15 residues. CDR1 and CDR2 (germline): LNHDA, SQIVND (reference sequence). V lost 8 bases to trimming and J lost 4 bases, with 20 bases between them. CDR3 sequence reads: CASRARVGERETQYF. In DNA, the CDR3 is TGTGCCAGTCGTGCCAGGGTAGGGGAAAGAGAGACCCAGTACTTC.

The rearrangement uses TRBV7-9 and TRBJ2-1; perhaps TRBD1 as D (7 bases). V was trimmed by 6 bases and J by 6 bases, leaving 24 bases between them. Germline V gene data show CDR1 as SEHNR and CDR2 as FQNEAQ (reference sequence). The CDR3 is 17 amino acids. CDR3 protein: CASRSRLQGGLGNEQFF. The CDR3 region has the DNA TGTGCCAGCAGATCACGACTCCAGGGGGGATTGGGCAATGAGCAGTTCTTC. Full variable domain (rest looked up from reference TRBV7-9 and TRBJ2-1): DTGVSQNPRHKITKRGQNVTFRCDPISEHNRLYWYRQTLGQGPEFLTYFQNEAQLEKSRLLSDRFSAERPKGSFSTLEIQRTEQGDSAMYLCASRSRLQGGLGNEQFFGPGTRLTVL.

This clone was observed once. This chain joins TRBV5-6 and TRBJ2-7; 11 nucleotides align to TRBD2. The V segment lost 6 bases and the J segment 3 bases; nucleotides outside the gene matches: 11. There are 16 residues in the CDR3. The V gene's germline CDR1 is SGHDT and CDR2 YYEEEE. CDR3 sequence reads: CASTPISTSGIYEQYF. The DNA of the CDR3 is TGTGCCAGCACCCCTATATCGACTAGCGGGATCTACGAGCAGTACTTC.

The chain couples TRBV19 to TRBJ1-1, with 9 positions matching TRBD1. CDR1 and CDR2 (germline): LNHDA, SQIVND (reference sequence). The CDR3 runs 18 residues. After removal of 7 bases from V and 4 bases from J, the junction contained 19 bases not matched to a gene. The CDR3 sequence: CASMVPPDRGSLGTEAFF. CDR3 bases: TGTGCCAGTATGGTGCCGCCCGACAGGGGGAGCTTGGGCACTGAAGCTTTCTTT.

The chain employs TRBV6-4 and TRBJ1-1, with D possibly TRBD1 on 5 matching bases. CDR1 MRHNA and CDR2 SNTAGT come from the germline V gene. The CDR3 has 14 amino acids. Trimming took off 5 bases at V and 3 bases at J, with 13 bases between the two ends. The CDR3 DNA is TGTGCCAGCAGTCCGGGACCCCTATACACTGAAGCTTTCTTT. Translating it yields CASSPGPLYTEAFF.

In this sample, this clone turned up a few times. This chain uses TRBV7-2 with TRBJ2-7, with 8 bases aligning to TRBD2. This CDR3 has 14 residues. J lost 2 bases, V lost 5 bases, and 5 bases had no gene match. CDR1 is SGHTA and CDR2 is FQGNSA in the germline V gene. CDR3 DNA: TGTGCCAGCAGCCCGGTTAGCGGGACCTACGAGCAGTACTTC. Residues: CASSPVSGTYEQYF.

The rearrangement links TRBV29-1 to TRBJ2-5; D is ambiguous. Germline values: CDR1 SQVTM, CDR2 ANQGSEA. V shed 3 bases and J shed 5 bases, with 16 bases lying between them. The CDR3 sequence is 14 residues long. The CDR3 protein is CSVDIDTLGETQYF. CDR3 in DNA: TGCAGCGTTGACATCGACACGCTTGGTGAGACCCAGTACTTC.

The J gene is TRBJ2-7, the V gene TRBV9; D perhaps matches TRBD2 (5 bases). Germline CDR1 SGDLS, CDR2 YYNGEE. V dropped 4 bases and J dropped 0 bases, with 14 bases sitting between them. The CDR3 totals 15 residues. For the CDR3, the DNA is TGTGCCAGCAGCCTAAGAAGCGGTAGCTCCTACGAGCAGTACTTC. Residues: CASSLRSGSSYEQYF.

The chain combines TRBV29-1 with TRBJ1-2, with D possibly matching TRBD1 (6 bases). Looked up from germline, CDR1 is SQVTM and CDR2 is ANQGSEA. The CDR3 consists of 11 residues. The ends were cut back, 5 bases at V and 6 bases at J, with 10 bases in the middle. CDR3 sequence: CSVYSGDGYTF. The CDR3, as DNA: TGCAGCGTTTACTCAGGGGATGGCTACACCTTC. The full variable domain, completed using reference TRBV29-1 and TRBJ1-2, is SAVISQKPSRDICQRGTSLTIQCQVDSQVTMMFWYRQQPGQSLTLIATANQGSEATYESGFVIDKFPISRPNLTFSTLTVSNMSPEDSSIYLCSVYSGDGYTFGSGTRLTVV.

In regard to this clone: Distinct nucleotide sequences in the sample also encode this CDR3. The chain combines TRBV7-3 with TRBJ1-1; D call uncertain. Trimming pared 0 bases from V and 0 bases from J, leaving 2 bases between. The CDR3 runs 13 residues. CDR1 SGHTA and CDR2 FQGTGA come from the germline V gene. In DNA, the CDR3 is TGTGCCAGCAGCTTAACGGTGAACACTGAAGCTTTCTTT. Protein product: CASSLTVNTEAFF.

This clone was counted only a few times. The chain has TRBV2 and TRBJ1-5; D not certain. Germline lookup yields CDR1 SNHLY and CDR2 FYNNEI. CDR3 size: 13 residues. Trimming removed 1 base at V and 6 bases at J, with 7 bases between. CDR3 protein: CASSEGVPQPQHF. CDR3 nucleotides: TGTGCCAGCAGTGAAGGAGTTCCTCAGCCCCAGCATTTT.

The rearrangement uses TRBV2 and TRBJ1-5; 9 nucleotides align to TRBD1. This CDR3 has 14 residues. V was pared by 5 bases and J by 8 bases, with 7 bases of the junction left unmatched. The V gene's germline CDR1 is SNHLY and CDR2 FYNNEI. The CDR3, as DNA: TGTGCCAGCAGTCGGGACAGGGATATGGAGCCCCAGCATTTT. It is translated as CASSRDRDMEPQHF.

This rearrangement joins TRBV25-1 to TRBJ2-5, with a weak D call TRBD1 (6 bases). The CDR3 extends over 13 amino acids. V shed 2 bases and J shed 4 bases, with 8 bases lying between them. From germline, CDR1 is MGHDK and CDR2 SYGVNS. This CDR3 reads CASSEPDRETQYF. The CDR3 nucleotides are TGTGCCAGCAGTGAACCGGACAGAGAGACCCAGTACTTC.

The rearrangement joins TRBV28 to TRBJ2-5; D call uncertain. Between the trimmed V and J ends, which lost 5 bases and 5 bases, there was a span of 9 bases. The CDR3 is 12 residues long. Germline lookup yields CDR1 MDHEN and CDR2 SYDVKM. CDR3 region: CASSAGRETQYF. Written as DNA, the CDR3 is TGTGCCAGCAGTGCTGGTCGGGAGACCCAGTACTTC.

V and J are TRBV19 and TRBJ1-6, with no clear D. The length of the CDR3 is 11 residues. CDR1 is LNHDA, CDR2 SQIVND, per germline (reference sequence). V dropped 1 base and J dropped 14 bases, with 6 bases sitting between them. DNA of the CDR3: TGTGCCAGTAGTATAGGGGCTACCCTCCACTTT. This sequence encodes CASSIGATLHF.

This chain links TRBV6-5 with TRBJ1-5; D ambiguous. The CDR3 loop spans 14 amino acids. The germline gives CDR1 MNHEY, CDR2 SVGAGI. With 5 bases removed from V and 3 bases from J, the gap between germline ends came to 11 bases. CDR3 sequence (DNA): TGTGCCAGCAGTAGAGGACGTATCAATCAGCCCCAGCATTTT. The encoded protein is CASSRGRINQPQHF.

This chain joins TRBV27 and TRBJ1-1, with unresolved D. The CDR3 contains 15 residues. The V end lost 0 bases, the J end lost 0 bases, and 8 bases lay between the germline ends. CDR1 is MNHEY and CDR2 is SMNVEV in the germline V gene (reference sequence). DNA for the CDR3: TGTGCCAGCAGTTTATCGCCGGCAATGAACACTGAAGCTTTCTTT. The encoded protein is CASSLSPAMNTEAFF.

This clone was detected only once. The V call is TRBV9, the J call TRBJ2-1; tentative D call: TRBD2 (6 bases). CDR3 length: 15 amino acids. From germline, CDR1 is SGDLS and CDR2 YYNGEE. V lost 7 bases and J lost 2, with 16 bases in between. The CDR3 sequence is CASGSLAGTYNEQFF. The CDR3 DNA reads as TGTGCCAGCGGTTCCCTCGCGGGAACCTACAATGAGCAGTTCTTC.